This T cell receptor (beta chain) emerged from a study of T-cell memory formation after mild COVID-19. General observations from the study: CD4/CD8 balance held among clones contracting day 15 to 85, and later expanders leaned CD4+. Mainly CM and EM harbored the contracting CD4+ clones; mainly EMRA harbored the CD8+ ones.

Many counts were recorded for this clonotype. Its antigen is still unknown. Per germline, CDR1 LGHNA and CDR2 YNFKEQ. The CDR3 covers 18 residues. Trimming at V came to 0 bases and at J to 2 bases, leaving 9 bases not matched to a gene. TCRdb re-analysed the 5' RACE reads in MiXCR, keeping a single row per CDR3 protein. The sample has tens of thousands of distinct CDR3 sequences; approximately 23% are singletons. Sequences were obtained from PBMCs or a T cell subset sorted from them (not recorded which). This clonotype was sampled from a man in his late teens or twenties who had mild COVID-19 (a few samples of this study predate the infection). Cell type and time point are not known. The chain joins TRBV4-2 to TRBJ2-5, with 10 positions matching TRBD1. The CDR3 protein is CASSQDRTGGNRQETQYF. CDR3 nucleotide sequence: TGTGCCAGCAGCCAAGACCGGACAGGGGGGAACAGGCAAGAGACCCAGTACTTC.